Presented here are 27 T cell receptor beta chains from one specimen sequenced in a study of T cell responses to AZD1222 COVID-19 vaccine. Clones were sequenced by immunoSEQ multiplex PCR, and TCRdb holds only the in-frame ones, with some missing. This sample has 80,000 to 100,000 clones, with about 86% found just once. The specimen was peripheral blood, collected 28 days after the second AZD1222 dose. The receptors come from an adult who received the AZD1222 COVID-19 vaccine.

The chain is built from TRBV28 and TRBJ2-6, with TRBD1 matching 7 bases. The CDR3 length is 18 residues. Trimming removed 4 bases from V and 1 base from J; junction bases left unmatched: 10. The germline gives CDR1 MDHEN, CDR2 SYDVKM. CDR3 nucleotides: TGTGCCAGCAGTTCACAGGGGTACGGTCGGTCTGGGGCCAACGTCCTGACTTTC. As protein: CASSSQGYGRSGANVLTF.

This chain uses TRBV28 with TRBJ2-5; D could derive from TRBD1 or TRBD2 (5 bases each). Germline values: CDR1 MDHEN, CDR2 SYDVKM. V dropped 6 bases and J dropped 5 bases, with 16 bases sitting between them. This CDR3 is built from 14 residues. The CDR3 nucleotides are TGTGCCAGCAGAGCCCCGGGACGCGGGGAGACCCAGTACTTC. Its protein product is CASRAPGRGETQYF.

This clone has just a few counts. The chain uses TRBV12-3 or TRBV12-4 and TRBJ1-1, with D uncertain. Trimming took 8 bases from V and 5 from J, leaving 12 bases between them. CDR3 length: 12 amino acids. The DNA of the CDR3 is TGTGCCAGCGGTAAACCGCCAACTGAAGCTTTCTTT. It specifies CASGKPPTEAFF.

The CDR3 loop reads CASSQEAGGRSPLHF. The CDR3 nucleotides are TGCGCCAGCAGCCAAGAGGCCGGGGGGAGGTCACCCCTCCACTTT. V gene TRBV4-1 combines with J gene TRBJ1-6; a possible D gene is TRBD1 (5 bases). Trimming removed 0 bases at V and 10 bases at J, with 13 bases between. Germline values: CDR1 MGHRA, CDR2 YSYEKL. The length of the CDR3 is 15 residues.

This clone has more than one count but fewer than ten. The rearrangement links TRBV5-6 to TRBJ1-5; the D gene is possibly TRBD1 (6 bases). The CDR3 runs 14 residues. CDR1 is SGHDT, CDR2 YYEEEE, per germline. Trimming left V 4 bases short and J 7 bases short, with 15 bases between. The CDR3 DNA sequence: TGTGCCAGCAGCACCGGACAGCCGGGGCAGCCCCAGCATTTT. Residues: CASSTGQPGQPQHF.

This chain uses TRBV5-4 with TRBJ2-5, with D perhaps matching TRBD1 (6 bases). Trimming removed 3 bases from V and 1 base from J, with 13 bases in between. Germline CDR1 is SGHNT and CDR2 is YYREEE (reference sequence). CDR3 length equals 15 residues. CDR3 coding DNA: TGTGCCAGCAGCTATACTACAGGGACCCAAGAGACCCAGTACTTC. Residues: CASSYTTGTQETQYF.

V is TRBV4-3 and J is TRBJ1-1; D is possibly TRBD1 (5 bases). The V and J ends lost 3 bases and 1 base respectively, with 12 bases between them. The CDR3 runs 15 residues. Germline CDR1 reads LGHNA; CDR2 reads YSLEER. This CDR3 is CASSQGVGGNTEAFF. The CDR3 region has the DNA TGCGCCAGCAGCCAGGGGGTCGGGGGGAACACTGAAGCTTTCTTT.

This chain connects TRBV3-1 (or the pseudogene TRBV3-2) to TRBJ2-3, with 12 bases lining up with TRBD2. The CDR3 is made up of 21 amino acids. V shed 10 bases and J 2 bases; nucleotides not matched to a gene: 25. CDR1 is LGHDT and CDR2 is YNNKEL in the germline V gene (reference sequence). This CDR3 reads CATPQDRTSGEGSCATDTQYF. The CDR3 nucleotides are TGTGCCACCCCGCAAGATCGGACTAGCGGGGAGGGGTCGTGCGCCACAGATACGCAGTATTTT.

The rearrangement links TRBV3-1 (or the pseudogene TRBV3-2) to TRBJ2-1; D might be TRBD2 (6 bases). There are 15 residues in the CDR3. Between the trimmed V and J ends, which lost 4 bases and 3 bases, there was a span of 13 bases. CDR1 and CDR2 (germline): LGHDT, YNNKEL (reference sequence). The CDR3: CASSRRPAGYNEQFF. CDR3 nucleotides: TGTGCCAGCAGCCGCCGGCCAGCGGGCTACAATGAGCAGTTCTTC.

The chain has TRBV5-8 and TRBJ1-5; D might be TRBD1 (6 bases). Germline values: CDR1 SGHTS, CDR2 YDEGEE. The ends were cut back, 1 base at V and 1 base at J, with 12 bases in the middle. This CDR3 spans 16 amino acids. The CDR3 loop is CASSLRTDSSNQPQHF. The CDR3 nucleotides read TGTGCCAGCAGCTTGCGGACAGATTCAAGCAATCAGCCCCAGCATTTT.

The CDR3 loop is CASSLAGGTANEQFF. The CDR3 bases are TGTGCCAGCAGCCTAGCGGGGGGAACAGCCAATGAGCAGTTCTTC. V and J are TRBV6-5 and TRBJ2-1; 11 positions match TRBD2. Unmatched junction bases numbered 7, after V lost 6 bases and J lost 6 bases. CDR3 size: 15 residues. The germline V gene encodes CDR1 MNHEY and CDR2 SVGAGI.

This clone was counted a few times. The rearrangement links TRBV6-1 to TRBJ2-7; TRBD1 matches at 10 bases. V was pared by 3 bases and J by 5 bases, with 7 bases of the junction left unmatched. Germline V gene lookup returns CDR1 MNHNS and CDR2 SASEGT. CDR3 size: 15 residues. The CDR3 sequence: CASSDAGQGSDEQYF. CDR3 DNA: TGTGCCAGCAGTGACGCGGGACAGGGGTCCGACGAGCAGTACTTC.

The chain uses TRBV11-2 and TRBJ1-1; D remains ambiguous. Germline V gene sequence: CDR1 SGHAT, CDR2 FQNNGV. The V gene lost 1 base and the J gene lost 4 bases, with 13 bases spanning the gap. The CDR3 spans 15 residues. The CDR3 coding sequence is TGTGCCAGCAGCTTAGGGGTGGGGAGCAGCACTGAAGCTTTCTTT. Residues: CASSLGVGSSTEAFF.

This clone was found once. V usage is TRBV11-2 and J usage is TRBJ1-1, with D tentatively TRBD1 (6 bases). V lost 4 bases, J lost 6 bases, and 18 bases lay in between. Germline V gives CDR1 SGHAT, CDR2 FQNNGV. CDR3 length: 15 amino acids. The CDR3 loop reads CASSSPLGQSAEAFF. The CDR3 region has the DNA TGTGCCAGCAGCTCCCCCCTAGGACAGTCGGCTGAAGCTTTCTTT.

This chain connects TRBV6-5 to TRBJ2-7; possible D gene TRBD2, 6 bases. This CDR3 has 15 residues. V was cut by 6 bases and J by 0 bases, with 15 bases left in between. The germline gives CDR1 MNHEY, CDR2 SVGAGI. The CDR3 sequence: CASRGGTPGSYEQYF. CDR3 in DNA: TGTGCCAGCAGGGGGGGAACACCGGGCTCCTACGAGCAGTACTTC.

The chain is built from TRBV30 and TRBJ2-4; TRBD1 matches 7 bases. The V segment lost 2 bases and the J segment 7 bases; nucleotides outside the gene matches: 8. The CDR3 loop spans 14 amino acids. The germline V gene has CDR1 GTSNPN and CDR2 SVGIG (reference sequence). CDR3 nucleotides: TGTGCCTGGAGTAAAAAACAGGGGCGGAACATTCAGTACTTC. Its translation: CAWSKKQGRNIQYF.

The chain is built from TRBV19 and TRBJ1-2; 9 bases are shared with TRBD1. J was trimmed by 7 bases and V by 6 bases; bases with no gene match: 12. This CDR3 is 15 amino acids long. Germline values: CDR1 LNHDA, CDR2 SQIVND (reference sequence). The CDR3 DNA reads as TGTGCCAGTAGCCCTTCCCGGGACAGGGTGTCTGGCTACACCTTC. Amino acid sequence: CASSPSRDRVSGYTF.

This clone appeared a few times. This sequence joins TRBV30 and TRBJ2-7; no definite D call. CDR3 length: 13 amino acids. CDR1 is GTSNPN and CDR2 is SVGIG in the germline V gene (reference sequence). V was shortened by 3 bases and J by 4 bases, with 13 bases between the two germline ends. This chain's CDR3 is CAWSLFPEYEQYF. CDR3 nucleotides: TGTGCCTGGAGCTTATTCCCCGAATACGAGCAGTACTTC.

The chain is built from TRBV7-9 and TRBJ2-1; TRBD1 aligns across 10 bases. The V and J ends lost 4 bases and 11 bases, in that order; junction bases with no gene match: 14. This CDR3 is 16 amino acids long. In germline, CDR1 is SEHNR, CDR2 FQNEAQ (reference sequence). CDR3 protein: CASSSNPGQGLNKQFF. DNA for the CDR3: TGTGCCAGCAGCTCCAACCCGGGACAGGGGCTGAATAAGCAGTTCTTC.

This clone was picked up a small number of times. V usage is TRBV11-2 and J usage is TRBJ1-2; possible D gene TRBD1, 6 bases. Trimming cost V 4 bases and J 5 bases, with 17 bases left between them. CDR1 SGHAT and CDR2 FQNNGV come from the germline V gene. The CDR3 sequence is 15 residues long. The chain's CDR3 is CASSWMEGEGYGYTF. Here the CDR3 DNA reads TGTGCCAGCAGCTGGATGGAGGGGGAAGGGTATGGCTACACCTTC.

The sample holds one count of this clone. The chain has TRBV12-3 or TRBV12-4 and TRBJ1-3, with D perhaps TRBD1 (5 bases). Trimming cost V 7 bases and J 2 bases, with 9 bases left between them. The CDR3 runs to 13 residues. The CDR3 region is CASTRGAGNTIYF. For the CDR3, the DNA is TGTGCCAGCACCCGGGGCGCTGGAAACACCATATATTTT.

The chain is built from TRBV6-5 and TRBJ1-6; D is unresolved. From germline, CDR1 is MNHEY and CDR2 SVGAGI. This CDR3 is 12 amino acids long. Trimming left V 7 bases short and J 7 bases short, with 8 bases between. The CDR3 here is CASNLGNSPLHF. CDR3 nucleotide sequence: TGTGCCAGCAATCTAGGAAATTCACCCCTCCACTTT.

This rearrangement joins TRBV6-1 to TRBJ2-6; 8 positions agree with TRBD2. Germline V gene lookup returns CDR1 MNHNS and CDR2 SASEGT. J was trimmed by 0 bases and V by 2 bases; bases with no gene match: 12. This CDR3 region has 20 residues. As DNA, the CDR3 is TGTGCCAGCAGTGAAAAACAGCCGGGACTAGTCAGCTCTGGGGCCAACGTCCTGACTTTC. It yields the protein CASSEKQPGLVSSGANVLTF.

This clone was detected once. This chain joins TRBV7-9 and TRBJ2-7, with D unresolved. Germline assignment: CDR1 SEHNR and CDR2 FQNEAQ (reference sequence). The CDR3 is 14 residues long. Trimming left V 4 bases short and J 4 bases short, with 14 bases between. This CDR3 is CASSSVVGGYEQYF. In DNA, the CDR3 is TGTGCCAGCAGCTCGGTAGTAGGTGGGTACGAGCAGTACTTC.

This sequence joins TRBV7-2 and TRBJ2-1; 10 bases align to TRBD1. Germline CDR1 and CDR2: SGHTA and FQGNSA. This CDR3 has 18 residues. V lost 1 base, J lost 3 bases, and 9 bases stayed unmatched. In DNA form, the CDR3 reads TGTGCCAGCAGCTTAGGTACCCCGGGACAGGGGTTCTACAATGAGCAGTTCTTC. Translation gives CASSLGTPGQGFYNEQFF.

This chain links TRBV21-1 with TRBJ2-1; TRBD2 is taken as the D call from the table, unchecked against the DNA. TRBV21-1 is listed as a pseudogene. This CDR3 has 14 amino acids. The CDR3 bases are TGTGCCAGCAGCAAACGAGGGTATGTGGCTGAGCAGTTCTTC. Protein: CASSKRGYVAEQFF.

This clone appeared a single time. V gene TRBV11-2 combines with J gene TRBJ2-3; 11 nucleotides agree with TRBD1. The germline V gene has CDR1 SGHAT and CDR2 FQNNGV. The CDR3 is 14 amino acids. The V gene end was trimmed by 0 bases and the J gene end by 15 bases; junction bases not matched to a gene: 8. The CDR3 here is CASSLDHPGTGGYF. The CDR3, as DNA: TGTGCCAGCAGCTTAGATCATCCCGGGACAGGGGGATATTTT.